This paragraph reports one T cell receptor beta chain. The V gene lost 0 bases and the J gene lost 8 bases, with 9 bases spanning the gap. This CDR3 comprises 13 residues. Looked up from germline, CDR1 is KGHSH and CDR2 is LQKENI. This specimen comes from a study of blood T cell repertoires in COVID-19. Study summary: Researchers got acute and convalescent COVID-19 samples from the United States, Italy and Spain.

Generated by immunoSEQ multiplex PCR, the TCRdb table keeps only in-frame clones and is missing some. Here the sample spans 300,000 or so clones, roughly 87% being singletons. The source is a man aged 45 to 65 with active or convalescent COVID-19. Sequencing was carried out using peripheral blood. This chain uses TRBV18 with TRBJ2-3; D possibly corresponds to TRBD2 (5 bases). CDR3 amino acids: CASSPPVEGTQYF. CDR3 DNA sequence: TGTGCCAGCTCACCACCAGTTGAGGGTACGCAGTATTTT.